These T cell receptor beta chains were read from a single sample in a study of blood T cell repertoires in COVID-19. Clones were read by immunoSEQ multiplex PCR, and TCRdb kept only the in-frame ones, dropping some. Of 400,000 to 550,000 clones in the sample, approximately 90% were seen once. The sample comprised peripheral blood. Receptor source: a young woman with acute or convalescent COVID-19. Each CDR3 is given without its conserved first and last residue. A D gene is named only where the DNA matches it firmly.

d_call v_call cdr3_aa
- TRBV6-2/TRBV6-3 ASSPVRRGWNEQF
TRBD2 TRBV5-6 ASSYEKRGGRQETQY
TRBD1 TRBV28 AGTGTGGTGELF
- TRBV11-3 ASSLGGYNEQF
TRBD1 TRBV9 ASSVGGTVNSPLH
TRBD1 TRBV5-1 ASRLEGASYEQY
- TRBV6-4 ASSLRGNYNEQF
- TRBV6-5 ASSHQAGGTEAF
- TRBV19 ASSFSGGAWWTEAF
TRBD1 TRBV20-1 SASRDRGFNEQF
- TRBV7-9 ASSFLASSYEQY
- TRBV20-1 SASRRVGYGYT
TRBD1 TRBV27 ASSREGQAAGYT
TRBD1 TRBV7-9 ASSTGVMNTEAF
- TRBV2 ASSEAPVGGYTIY
TRBD2 TRBV6-5 ASKGGGAGETQY
- TRBV10-2 ASSESNFNQPQH
- TRBV19 ASSIGFTGLSNQPQH
TRBD1 TRBV2 ASRRGGPGELF
- TRBV3-1/TRBV3-2 ASLSEDNEQF
TRBD1 TRBV28 ASEAPDRGQGEQY
- TRBV1 TSSQDPSGGFFQEAQY
- TRBV7-9 ASSFGQGTEAF
TRBD1 TRBV5-6 ASSLIGDRGLNEQF
TRBD2 TRBV7-2 ASSFTSGGYYEQY
- TRBV4-1 ASSPTQGSNQPQH
- TRBV10-3 AISESGREAF
TRBD2 TRBV5-1 ASRPSLAGGQY
- TRBV7-3 ASSLTAVGSEQF
TRBD1 TRBV28 ASRTGGEGYT
TRBD1 TRBV18 ASSPRTGGDSPLH
TRBD1 TRBV5-4 ASSGTGLSDTQY
TRBD1 TRBV29-1 SVEAGQGMDTQY
- TRBV9 ASSAKQGNTEAF
TRBD1 TRBV29-1 SVEDPRTGWLGTQY
- TRBV2 ASSEINSNSPLH
- TRBV3-1/TRBV3-2 ASSLNGGGGGYT
TRBD2 TRBV3-1/TRBV3-2 ASSQLGGGETQY
TRBD2 TRBV4-2 ASSQDTSADTQY
TRBD1 TRBV19 ASSILQGAEAF
- TRBV9 ASSPPYGGYGYT
- TRBV5-1 ASSLGYGGPGSYEQY
- TRBV3-1/TRBV3-2 ASSRVPPGVRDETDTQY
TRBD1 TRBV5-6 ASSLARRGRRGETQY
TRBD2 TRBV5-1 ASSLGTSGGEQF
- TRBV11-2 ASSLEVGRDTQY
TRBD2 TRBV4-2 ASSQDHLAGGGTDTQY
TRBD2 TRBV7-6 ASSFGGGSSYEQY
TRBD1 TRBV2 ASRIGTGGTEAF
- TRBV5-1 ASTNSGALRSPLH
TRBD2 TRBV7-8 ASTGTTYEQY
- TRBV6-5 ASKKERNTEAF
TRBD2 TRBV7-7 ASSSLAGDQETQY
- TRBV2 ASSIQGTSTDTQY